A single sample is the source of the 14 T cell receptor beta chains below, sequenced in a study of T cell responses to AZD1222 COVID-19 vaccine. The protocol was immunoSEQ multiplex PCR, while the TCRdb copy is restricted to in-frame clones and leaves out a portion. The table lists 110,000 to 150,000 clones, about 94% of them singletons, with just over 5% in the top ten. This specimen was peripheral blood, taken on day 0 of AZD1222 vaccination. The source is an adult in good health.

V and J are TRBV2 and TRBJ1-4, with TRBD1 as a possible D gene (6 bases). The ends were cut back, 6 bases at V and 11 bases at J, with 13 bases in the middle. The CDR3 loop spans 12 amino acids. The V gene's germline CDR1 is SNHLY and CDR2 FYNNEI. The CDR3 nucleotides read TGTGCCAGCAGCGACAGGTTTTGGAAACTGTTTTTT. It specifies CASSDRFWKLFF. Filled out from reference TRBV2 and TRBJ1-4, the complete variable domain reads EPEVTQTPSHQVTQMGQEVILRCVPISNHLYFYWYRQILGQKVEFLVSFYNNEISEKSEIFDDQFSVERPDGSNFTLKIRSTKLEDSAMYFCASSDRFWKLFFGSGTQLSVL.

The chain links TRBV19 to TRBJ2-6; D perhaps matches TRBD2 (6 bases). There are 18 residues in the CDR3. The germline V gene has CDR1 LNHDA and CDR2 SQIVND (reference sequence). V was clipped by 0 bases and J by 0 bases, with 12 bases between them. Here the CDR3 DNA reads TGTGCCAGTAGTATAGAGGCAGTGACTAGCTCTGGGGCCAACGTCCTGACTTTC. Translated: CASSIEAVTSSGANVLTF.

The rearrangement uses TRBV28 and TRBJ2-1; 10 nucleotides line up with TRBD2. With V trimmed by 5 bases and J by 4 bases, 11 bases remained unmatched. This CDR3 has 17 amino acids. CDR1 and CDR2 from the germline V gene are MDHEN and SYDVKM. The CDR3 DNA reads TGTGCCAGCAGTCCCCCCGCCCTAGCGGGGGATTACAATGAGCAGTTCTTC. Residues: CASSPPALAGDYNEQFF.

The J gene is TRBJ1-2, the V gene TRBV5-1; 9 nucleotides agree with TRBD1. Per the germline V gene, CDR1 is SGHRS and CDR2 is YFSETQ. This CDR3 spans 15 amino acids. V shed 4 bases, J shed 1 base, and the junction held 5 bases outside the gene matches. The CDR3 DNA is TGCGCCAGCAGCCCGGACAGGGGAGTTAACTATGGCTACACCTTC. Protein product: CASSPDRGVNYGYTF.

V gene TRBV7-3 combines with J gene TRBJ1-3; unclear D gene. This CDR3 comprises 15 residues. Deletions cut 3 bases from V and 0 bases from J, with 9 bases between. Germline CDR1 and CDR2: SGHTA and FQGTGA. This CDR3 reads CASSFPRSSGNTIYF. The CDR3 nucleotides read TGTGCCAGCAGCTTTCCCAGGAGCTCTGGAAACACCATATATTTT.

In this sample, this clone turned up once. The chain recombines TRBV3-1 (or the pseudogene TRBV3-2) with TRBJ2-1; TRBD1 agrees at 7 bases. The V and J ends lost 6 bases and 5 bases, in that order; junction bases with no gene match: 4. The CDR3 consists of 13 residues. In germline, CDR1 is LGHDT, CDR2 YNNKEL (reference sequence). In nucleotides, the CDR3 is TGTGCCAGCAGTCTAGACAGGGACAATGAGCAGTTCTTC. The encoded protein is CASSLDRDNEQFF.

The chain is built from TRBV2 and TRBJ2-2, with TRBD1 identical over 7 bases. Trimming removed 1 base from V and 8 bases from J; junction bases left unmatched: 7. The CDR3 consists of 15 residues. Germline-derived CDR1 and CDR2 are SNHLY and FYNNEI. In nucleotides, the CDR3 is TGTGCCAGCAGTGAAGTTAGGGGGCGTAGGGGGGAGCTGTTTTTT. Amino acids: CASSEVRGRRGELFF. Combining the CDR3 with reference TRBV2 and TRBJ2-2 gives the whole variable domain EPEVTQTPSHQVTQMGQEVILRCVPISNHLYFYWYRQILGQKVEFLVSFYNNEISEKSEIFDDQFSVERPDGSNFTLKIRSTKLEDSAMYFCASSEVRGRRGELFFGEGSRLTVL.

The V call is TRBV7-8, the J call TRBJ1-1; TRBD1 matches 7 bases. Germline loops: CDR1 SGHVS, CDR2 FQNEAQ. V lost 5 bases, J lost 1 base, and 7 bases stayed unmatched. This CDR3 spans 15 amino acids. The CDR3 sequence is CASSLRQGENTEAFF. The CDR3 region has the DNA TGTGCCAGCAGCCTCAGACAGGGCGAGAACACTGAAGCTTTCTTT.

CDR3 nucleotide sequence: TGCAGCGTTGAGGGTTTCGAGACGGCCACTGAAGCTTTCTTT. Amino acids: CSVEGFETATEAFF. V is TRBV29-1 and J is TRBJ1-1, with D unclear. The germline V gene has CDR1 SQVTM and CDR2 ANQGSEA. Trimming removed 3 bases at V and 4 bases at J, with 15 bases between. The CDR3 totals 14 residues.

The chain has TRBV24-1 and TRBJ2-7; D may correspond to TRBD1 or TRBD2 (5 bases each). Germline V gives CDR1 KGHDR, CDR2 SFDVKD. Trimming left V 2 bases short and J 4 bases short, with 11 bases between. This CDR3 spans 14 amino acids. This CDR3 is CATSDSGTGYEQYF. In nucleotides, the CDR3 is TGTGCCACCAGTGATTCCGGGACCGGTTACGAGCAGTACTTC.

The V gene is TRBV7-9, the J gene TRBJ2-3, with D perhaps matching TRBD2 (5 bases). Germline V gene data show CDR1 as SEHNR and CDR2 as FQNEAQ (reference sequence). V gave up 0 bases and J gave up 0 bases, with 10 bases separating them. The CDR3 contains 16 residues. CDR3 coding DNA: TGTGCCAGCAGCTTAGCGGTTGCGGGCAGCACAGATACGCAGTATTTT. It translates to CASSLAVAGSTDTQYF.

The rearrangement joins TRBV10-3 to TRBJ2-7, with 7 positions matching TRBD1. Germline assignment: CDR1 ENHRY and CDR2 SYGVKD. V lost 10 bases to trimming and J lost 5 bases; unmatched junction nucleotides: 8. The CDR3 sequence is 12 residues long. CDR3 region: CATTDRVDEQYF. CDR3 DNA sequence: TGTGCCACCACAGACAGGGTGGACGAGCAGTACTTC.

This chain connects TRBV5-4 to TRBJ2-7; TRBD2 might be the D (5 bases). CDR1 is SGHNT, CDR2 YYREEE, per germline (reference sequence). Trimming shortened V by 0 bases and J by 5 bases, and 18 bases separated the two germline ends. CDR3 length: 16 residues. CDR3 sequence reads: CASSLVAGPAPDEQYF. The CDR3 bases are TGTGCCAGCAGCTTGGTTGCGGGCCCGGCCCCCGACGAGCAGTACTTC.

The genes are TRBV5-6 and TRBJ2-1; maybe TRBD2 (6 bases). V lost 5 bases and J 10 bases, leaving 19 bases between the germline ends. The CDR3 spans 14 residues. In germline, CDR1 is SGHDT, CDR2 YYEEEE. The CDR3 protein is CASSGETGVGEQFF. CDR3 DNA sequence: TGTGCCAGCAGTGGGGAGACGGGAGTAGGAGAGCAGTTCTTC.